This TCR beta chain was recorded in a study of a mutant IDH1 vaccine in newly diagnosed glioma. Study-level information: Eight vaccine doses were administered to patients at weeks 1, 3, 5, 7, 11, 15, 19 and 23. Patients got their first vaccination 4-6 weeks after radiotherapy alone, or with temozolomide cycles. Patients under treatment included around 60% males and approximately 38% females and had a mean age of about 37 years.

Points from the study as a whole: Vaccine-induced immune responses were detected in around 93% of patients.

As for this clone: Its antigen is undetermined.

The CDR3 is 15 amino acids. V was pared by 4 bases and J by 1 base, with 14 bases between. In germline, CDR1 is LNHDA, CDR2 SQIVND (reference sequence). Sequencing used immunoSEQ multiplex PCR; TCRdb keeps in-frame clones, though not all of them. The sample has about 40,000 clones, roughly nine tenths seen once. Time point given: week 5, during vaccination. Each dose of the vaccine consisted of 300 ug of mutant IDH1 20-mer peptide, with topical imiquimod. This material consisted of PBMCs, taken from a glioma patient whose treatment included an IDH1 peptide vaccine. The receptor was isolated from a man between 45 and 60 years old with glioma. The J gene is TRBJ2-7, the V gene TRBV19; maybe TRBD1 (6 bases). The CDR3 sequence is CASSTGDRTSYEQYF. CDR3 nucleotides: TGTGCCAGTAGTACCGGAGACAGGACTTCCTACGAGCAGTACTTC.